These 17 T cell receptor beta chains share one sample of origin, sequenced in a study of T cells in Graves' hyperthyroidism and ophthalmopathy (dated by TCRdb to about 2019). Library construction relied on multiplex PCR. This sample was sequenced with an Illumina HiSeq 2000. TCR beta CDR3 regions were amplified from RNA transcripts. The TCR CDR3 was subjected to a first round of RT-PCR using the HTBI primer set and the Qiagen OneStep RT-PCR kit. TCRdb trimmed the raw reads at Q25, called clones with MiXCR and kept productive beta chains. Rows are unified per CDR3 protein, each entry keeping the most common DNA and genes. The sample table contains 300,000 to 450,000 distinct CDR3 sequences; only one count was recorded for roughly 14% of them. Of the sample, approximately 10% falls within the top ten clones. Material for sequencing was blood. All receptors derive from an older woman with Graves' hyperthyroidism.

At least ten counts were recorded for this clonotype. This rearrangement joins TRBV29-1 to TRBJ2-1, with 11 bases matching TRBD2. Unmatched junction bases numbered 8, after V lost 7 bases and J lost 6 bases. Germline CDR1 is SQVTM and CDR2 is ANQGSEA. The CDR3 runs to 14 residues. The CDR3 DNA sequence: TGCAGCGCCCTGGGACTAGCGGAGTTCAATGAGCAGTTCTTC. As protein: CSALGLAEFNEQFF.

At least ten counts were recorded for this clonotype. V and J are TRBV30 and TRBJ2-5; D unresolved. The germline CDR1 and CDR2 sequences are GTSNPN and SVGIG (reference sequence). V lost 3 bases, J lost 2 bases, and 10 bases lay in between. The CDR3 is made up of 13 amino acids. CDR3 loop: CAWRPSIQETQYF. CDR3 nucleotide sequence: TGTGCCTGGAGACCCTCAATACAAGAGACCCAGTACTTC.

This clonotype was detected only a few times. This chain links TRBV24-1 with TRBJ2-2, with D possibly matching TRBD1 (6 bases). CDR3 length: 15 residues. CDR1 and CDR2 (germline): KGHDR, SFDVKD. Trimming removed 4 bases at V and 3 bases at J, with 11 bases between. This CDR3 reads CATSDPGDYTGELFF. CDR3 sequence (DNA): TGTGCCACCAGTGACCCAGGGGATTACACCGGGGAGCTGTTTTTT.

In this sample, this clonotype turned up many times. The chain has TRBV19 and TRBJ2-1; D might be TRBD2 (6 bases). The V end was cut by 4 bases, the J end by 9 bases, with 22 bases between. Germline lookup yields CDR1 LNHDA and CDR2 SQIVND (reference sequence). The CDR3 runs 16 residues. The CDR3 region has the DNA TGTGCCAGTAGTAGGCGGGGACGAAGAGGTACGGCTGAGCAGTTCTTC. It is translated as CASSRRGRRGTAEQFF.

This clonotype was counted ten times or more. The chain couples TRBV28 to TRBJ2-5; the D gene could be TRBD1 or TRBD2 (5 bases each). The CDR3 spans 14 residues. CDR1 MDHEN and CDR2 SYDVKM come from the germline V gene. V lost 5 bases and J 1 base, leaving 11 bases between the germline ends. CDR3 DNA: TGTGCCAGCAGTGGAGGCAGGGTCCAAGAGACCCAGTACTTC. This codes for CASSGGRVQETQYF.

The chain is built from TRBV7-9 and TRBJ2-3; D might be TRBD2 (6 bases). V was shortened by 3 bases and J by 4 bases, with 14 bases between the two germline ends. This CDR3 has 15 residues. Germline CDR1 is SEHNR and CDR2 is FQNEAQ (reference sequence). This CDR3 reads CASSFLGGLADTQYF. DNA for the CDR3: TGTGCCAGCAGCTTCCTGGGAGGATTGGCAGATACGCAGTATTTT.

This clonotype was seen ten or more times. This rearrangement joins TRBV28 to TRBJ2-7, with 7 nucleotides matching TRBD1. The junction had 6 bases not matched to a gene; V was cut back by 6 bases and J by 1 base. The CDR3 length is 14 residues. Per germline, CDR1 MDHEN and CDR2 SYDVKM. The CDR3 protein is CASRLQGNSYEQYF. CDR3 coding DNA: TGTGCCAGCAGGCTACAGGGGAATTCCTACGAGCAGTACTTC.

As regards this clonotype: A much larger clone is a single base away; this may be a read error. The chain recombines TRBV11-3 with TRBJ1-4; D remains ambiguous. The germline CDR1 and CDR2 sequences are SGHNT and YENEEA. The CDR3 runs to 15 residues. Written as DNA, the CDR3 is TGTGCCAGCAGCTTAGTGGGTGGGAGTGAGGAAAAACTGCTTTTT. This gives the protein CASSLVGGSEEKLLF. Looking up the rest from reference TRBV11-3 and TRBJ1-4 gives the full variable domain: EAGVVQSPRYKIIEKKQPVAFWCNPISGHNTLYWYLQNLGQGPELLIRYENEEAVDDSQLPKDRFSAERLKGVDSTLKIQPAELGDSAVYLCASSLVGGSEEKLLFGSGTQLSVL.

The V gene is TRBV2, the J gene TRBJ2-5, with 8 bases matching TRBD2. Trimming cost V 5 bases and J 5 bases; bases outside gene matches: 7. CDR3 size: 14 residues. Germline-derived CDR1 and CDR2 are SNHLY and FYNNEI. The CDR3: CASSSRGGDETQYF. DNA of the CDR3: TGTGCCAGCAGTAGCCGGGGGGGTGATGAGACCCAGTACTTC.

This clonotype appeared many times. V usage is TRBV18 and J usage is TRBJ1-2; 9 bases map to TRBD1. The V segment lost 6 bases and the J segment 4 bases; nucleotides outside the gene matches: 12. The CDR3 runs 16 residues. Per germline, CDR1 KGHSH and CDR2 LQKENI. The CDR3 loop is CASSPTTGQGSYGYTF. In DNA form, the CDR3 reads TGTGCCAGCTCTCCTACGACGGGACAGGGTAGCTATGGCTACACCTTC.

There are many counts of this clonotype. The chain has TRBV20-1 and TRBJ2-5; 9 nucleotides align to TRBD2. Germline V gene lookup returns CDR1 DFQATT and CDR2 SNEGSKA (reference sequence). This CDR3 is built from 15 residues. The trim removed 0 bases at V and 4 bases at J, leaving 6 bases unmatched. In DNA form, the CDR3 reads TGCAGTGCTAGAGATCAGCGGGAGGCAGGAGAGACCCAGTACTTC. Amino acid sequence: CSARDQREAGETQYF.

This chain joins TRBV12-3 or TRBV12-4 and TRBJ2-4; no definite D call. This CDR3 spans 14 amino acids. V was trimmed by 7 bases and J by 0 bases, leaving 10 bases between them. The CDR3: CASTSILAKNIQYF. The DNA for the CDR3 is TGTGCCAGCACCTCAATCCTAGCCAAAAACATTCAGTACTTC.

The table lists this clonotype with a few counts. V gene TRBV5-4 combines with J gene TRBJ1-1, with D tentatively TRBD1 (5 bases). CDR3 size: 18 residues. The V gene lost 4 bases and the J gene lost 0 bases, with 22 bases spanning the gap. CDR1 and CDR2 (germline): SGHNT, YYREEE (reference sequence). The chain's CDR3 is CASSGPGTEISMNTEAFF. Written as DNA, the CDR3 is TGTGCCAGCAGCGGACCCGGGACGGAAATTTCCATGAACACTGAAGCTTTCTTT.

This clonotype was counted at least ten times. V and J are TRBV30 and TRBJ1-6; TRBD1 matches 7 bases. The J segment lost 4 bases and the V segment lost 3 bases, leaving 3 bases of the junction unmatched. The germline V gene encodes CDR1 GTSNPN and CDR2 SVGIG (reference sequence). This CDR3 spans 14 amino acids. The CDR3 region is CAWSKGAYNSPLHF. The CDR3 nucleotides read TGTGCCTGGAGCAAGGGGGCGTATAATTCACCCCTCCACTTT.

This clonotype was counted between two and nine times. The chain carries TRBV5-6 and TRBJ2-7; 7 bases are shared with TRBD1. J lost 1 base, V lost 4 bases, and 26 bases had no gene match. The CDR3 sequence is 21 residues long. The germline gives CDR1 SGHDT, CDR2 YYEEEE. For the CDR3, the DNA is TGTGCCAGCAGCCCCTACACTCCTAGGTGGGAGACGACAGGGTTATCCTACGAGCAGTACTTC. Its translation: CASSPYTPRWETTGLSYEQYF.

In this sample, this clonotype turned up many times. This chain connects TRBV20-1 to TRBJ1-2, with D tentatively TRBD1 (6 bases). Per germline, CDR1 DFQATT and CDR2 SNEGSKA (reference sequence). Trimming cost V 5 bases and J 6 bases, with 13 bases left between them. The CDR3 length is 12 residues. CDR3 nucleotides: TGCAGTGCTGTCAGGGGAGGGAATGGCTACACCTTC. Protein sequence: CSAVRGGNGYTF.

The chain uses TRBV11-2 and TRBJ2-7; 7 bases line up with TRBD2. CDR3 length: 13 amino acids. V was clipped by 0 bases and J by 6 bases; unmatched bases: 2. In germline, CDR1 is SGHAT, CDR2 FQNNGV. The CDR3 DNA follows: TGTGCCAGCAGCTTAGAGGGCGGGGGCGAGCAGTACTTC. This translates into CASSLEGGGEQYF.